The 25 T cell receptor beta chains in this list originate from one sample, sequenced in a study of blood T cell repertoires in COVID-19. The protocol was immunoSEQ multiplex PCR, while the TCRdb copy is restricted to in-frame clones and leaves out a portion. The data show 68,000 or so clones, with around 89% seen just once and approximately 6.8% held by the top ten. Material: peripheral blood. These receptors all come from a woman between 65 and 79 years old with acute or convalescent COVID-19.

The chain couples TRBV29-1 to TRBJ1-1; no definite D call. Germline V lookup: CDR1 SQVTM, CDR2 ANQGSEA. The CDR3 is made up of 12 amino acids. Trimming cost V 3 bases and J 1 base, with 6 bases left between them. CDR3 nucleotide sequence: TGCAGCGTTGATCGGGGGAACACTGAAGCTTTCTTT. Translation gives CSVDRGNTEAFF.

This clone was seen just once. One end of the junction does not line up with germline, which may come from a read error. The chain uses TRBV3-1 (or the pseudogene TRBV3-2) and TRBJ2-1; 11 nucleotides agree with TRBD2. The CDR3 spans 13 residues. Germline V CDR1 and CDR2: LGHDT, YNNKEL (reference sequence). The CDR3 here is CASSQVAGGLSIF. CDR3 in DNA: TGTGCCAGCAGCCAAGTAGCGGGAGGGCTCTCGATCTTC.

The chain uses TRBV30 and TRBJ1-6, with D uncertain. Germline lookup yields CDR1 GTSNPN and CDR2 SVGIG (reference sequence). The CDR3 is 14 amino acids. V shed 2 bases and J shed 11 bases, with 16 bases lying between them. CDR3 DNA sequence: TGTGCCTGGAGTTCTTCTGCCACGGGAACACCCCTCCACTTT. Amino acids: CAWSSSATGTPLHF.

This clone was observed a single time. The V and J genes are TRBV5-4 and TRBJ2-7, with a possible D match to TRBD1 (5 bases). V was cut by 4 bases and J by 0 bases, with 14 bases left in between. The CDR3 extends over 15 amino acids. Germline V CDR1 and CDR2: SGHNT, YYREEE (reference sequence). CDR3 sequence: CASSRGGADSYEQYF. The CDR3 DNA reads TGTGCCAGCAGCCGAGGTGGGGCGGACTCCTACGAGCAGTACTTC.

The rearrangement links TRBV5-4 to TRBJ1-1, with D hard to call. The CDR3 runs to 15 residues. Germline CDR1 and CDR2: SGHNT and YYREEE (reference sequence). V was clipped by 0 bases and J by 0 bases, with 9 bases between them. The CDR3 protein is CASSLAGLVNTEAFF. DNA for the CDR3: TGTGCCAGCAGCTTGGCAGGTTTAGTGAACACTGAAGCTTTCTTT.

The chain employs TRBV6-2 or TRBV6-3 and TRBJ1-1; no firm D call. The CDR3 spans 14 residues. With 7 bases removed from V and 1 base from J, the gap between germline ends came to 13 bases. Germline-derived CDR1 and CDR2 are MNHEY and SVGEGT. In nucleotides, the CDR3 is TGTGCCAGCATTTCCTCGCGCGCGAACACTGAAGCTTTCTTT. The encoded protein is CASISSRANTEAFF.

The chain recombines TRBV24-1 with TRBJ1-2, with TRBD1 matching over 10 bases. Germline CDR1 KGHDR, CDR2 SFDVKD. The CDR3 is 14 amino acids. J lost 6 bases, V lost 2 bases, and 2 bases had no gene match. Written as DNA, the CDR3 is TGTGCCACCAGTGATTACGGGACAGGGGATGGCTACACCTTC. This translates into CATSDYGTGDGYTF.

This chain links TRBV30 with TRBJ2-5; tentative D call: TRBD2 (6 bases). The CDR3 consists of 11 residues. V dropped 3 bases and J dropped 10 bases, with 12 bases sitting between them. Per the germline V gene, CDR1 is GTSNPN and CDR2 is SVGIG (reference sequence). DNA for the CDR3: TGTGCCTGGAGCACGGTAGCGGACCAGTACTTC. Translating gives CAWSTVADQYF.

The genes are TRBV9 and TRBJ1-1, with TRBD1 identical over 7 bases. The CDR3 is 15 residues long. Looked up from germline, CDR1 is SGDLS and CDR2 is YYNGEE. With V trimmed by 4 bases and J by 0 bases, 6 bases remained unmatched. The CDR3 sequence: CASSPQTGMNTEAFF. CDR3 in DNA: TGTGCCAGCAGCCCCCAGACAGGGATGAACACTGAAGCTTTCTTT.

V gene TRBV12-3 or TRBV12-4 combines with J gene TRBJ2-5, with TRBD1 as a possible D gene (6 bases). The germline V and J ends were trimmed by 3 bases and 8 bases, with 13 bases remaining between them. The CDR3 is 13 residues long. The CDR3 coding sequence is TGTGCCAGCAGTTTCTCTGGGGGCGAAACCCAGTACTTC. This translates into CASSFSGGETQYF.

CDR3 bases: TGTGCCAGCAGCCATGCCAGGGGCACTGAAGCTTTCTTT. This sequence encodes CASSHARGTEAFF. The V and J genes are TRBV14 and TRBJ1-1; TRBD1 might be the D (6 bases). Germline CDR1 reads SGHDN; CDR2 reads FVKESK. V lost 3 bases and J 4 bases, leaving 9 bases between the germline ends. The CDR3 spans 13 residues.

The chain is built from TRBV19 and TRBJ2-1, with TRBD2 matching over 10 bases. The trim removed 6 bases at V and 7 bases at J, leaving 6 bases unmatched. The germline gives CDR1 LNHDA, CDR2 SQIVND (reference sequence). This CDR3 comprises 14 residues. CDR3 sequence reads: CASSPGLAMNEQFF. For the CDR3, the DNA is TGTGCCAGTAGCCCGGGACTAGCGATGAATGAGCAGTTCTTC.

The genes are TRBV15 and TRBJ2-2, with D unresolved. Deletions cut 1 base from V and 7 bases from J, with 4 bases between. CDR1 and CDR2 (germline): LNHNV, YYDKDF (reference sequence). The CDR3 length is 12 residues. CDR3 protein: CATSRVVGELFF. Here the CDR3 DNA reads TGTGCCACCAGCAGAGTAGTCGGGGAGCTGTTTTTT.

The rearrangement joins TRBV5-5 to TRBJ2-5; 12 positions agree with TRBD2. The CDR3 consists of 15 residues. The germline V gene encodes CDR1 SGHKS and CDR2 YYEKEE (reference sequence). With 7 bases clipped from V and 1 base from J, the junction kept 5 bases outside the gene matches. The chain's CDR3 is CASGRLAGVQETQYF. DNA for the CDR3: TGTGCCAGCGGGAGACTAGCGGGAGTCCAAGAGACCCAGTACTTC. Using reference TRBV5-5 and TRBJ2-5 for the parts outside the CDR3, the full variable domain is DAGVTQSPTHLIKTRGQQVTLRCSPISGHKSVSWYQQVLGQGPQFIFQYYEKEERGRGNFPDRFSARQFPNYSSELNVNALLLGDSALYLCASGRLAGVQETQYFGPGTRLLVL.

The rearrangement joins TRBV28 to TRBJ1-5; the D gene is possibly TRBD1 (6 bases). V was clipped by 3 bases and J by 2 bases, with 11 bases between them. The CDR3 runs to 15 residues. Germline V lookup: CDR1 MDHEN, CDR2 SYDVKM. The CDR3 loop is CASSLYAGGNQPQHF. The CDR3 coding sequence is TGTGCCAGCAGTTTGTACGCAGGGGGCAATCAGCCCCAGCATTTT.

As regards this clone: Mismatch with germline at one junction end may stem from a read error. The gene calls are TRBV4-1 and TRBJ1-2; 11 nucleotides align to TRBD1. Germline CDR1 reads MGHRA; CDR2 reads YSYEKL. The CDR3 runs 15 residues. The CDR3 is CTSSQPGQGVFGYTF. CDR3 DNA: TGCACCAGCAGCCAGCCGGGACAGGGGGTCTTTGGCTACACCTTC.

The chain employs TRBV28 and TRBJ2-7; 7 bases fit TRBD1. The ends lost 6 bases at V and 1 base at J; junction bases unmatched: 9. Germline CDR1 reads MDHEN; CDR2 reads SYDVKM. The CDR3 extends over 15 amino acids. The CDR3 sequence is CASRPGTAGSYEQYF. The CDR3, as DNA: TGTGCCAGCAGACCCGGGACAGCCGGATCCTACGAGCAGTACTTC.

V gene TRBV5-1 combines with J gene TRBJ1-4; 7 nucleotides align to TRBD1. CDR1 SGHRS and CDR2 YFSETQ come from the germline V gene. CDR3 length: 16 amino acids. J was trimmed by 3 bases and V by 4 bases; bases with no gene match: 9. CDR3 in DNA: TGCGCCAGCAGCCCTATACAGGGGACACCTAATGAAAAACTGTTTTTT. Translating it yields CASSPIQGTPNEKLFF.

The sample holds a few counts of this clone. This CDR3 is also generated by other DNA sequences in the sample. This chain connects TRBV5-1 to TRBJ1-1; 7 nucleotides agree with TRBD1. V trimming: 7 bases; J trimming: 1 base; junction bases outside the gene matches: 7. The CDR3 is made up of 14 amino acids. Germline V gene data show CDR1 as SGHRS and CDR2 as YFSETQ. DNA for the CDR3: TGCGCCAGCTCCGACCAGGGGGGGAACACTGAAGCTTTCTTT. It is translated as CASSDQGGNTEAFF.

The rearrangement uses TRBV19 and TRBJ2-5; tentatively, D is TRBD2 (6 bases). Germline V gene data show CDR1 as LNHDA and CDR2 as SQIVND (reference sequence). The CDR3 length is 13 residues. V lost 6 bases and J lost 1, with 9 bases in between. The chain's CDR3 is CASRDSGQETQYF. In DNA form, the CDR3 reads TGTGCCAGTAGGGATAGCGGCCAAGAGACCCAGTACTTC.

The chain couples TRBV6-4 to TRBJ2-5; D perhaps matches TRBD2 (6 bases). Germline loops: CDR1 MRHNA, CDR2 SNTAGT. V was trimmed by 0 bases and J by 1 base, leaving 15 bases between them. There are 17 residues in the CDR3. Written as DNA, the CDR3 is TGTGCCAGCAGTGACTCCCGGGTAGCGGCCCCCCAAGAGACCCAGTACTTC. Its protein product is CASSDSRVAAPQETQYF.

The chain is built from TRBV3-1 (or the pseudogene TRBV3-2) and TRBJ1-1, with 7 nucleotides matching TRBD1. Germline lookup yields CDR1 LGHDT and CDR2 YNNKEL (reference sequence). V shed 4 bases, J shed 0 bases, and the junction held 2 bases outside the gene matches. This CDR3 spans 14 amino acids. The CDR3 loop is CASSLGTVNTEAFF. Here the CDR3 DNA reads TGTGCCAGCAGCCTGGGGACAGTGAACACTGAAGCTTTCTTT.

V gene TRBV28 combines with J gene TRBJ1-2; maybe TRBD1 (6 bases). V was pared by 5 bases and J by 2 bases, with 15 bases between. The CDR3 contains 15 residues. CDR1 and CDR2 from the germline V gene are MDHEN and SYDVKM. CDR3 DNA sequence: TGTGCCAGCAGTCCCCGCGGGGGGGCGAACTATGGCTACACCTTC. Translating gives CASSPRGGANYGYTF.

The chain employs TRBV28 and TRBJ1-1; D is possibly TRBD1 (5 bases). The CDR3 length is 11 residues. The germline V and J ends were trimmed by 7 bases and 8 bases, with 11 bases remaining between them. Germline V CDR1 and CDR2: MDHEN, SYDVKM. The CDR3 DNA reads as TGTGCCAGCAACTTCCAGGGAGAAGCTTTCTTT. Encoded protein: CASNFQGEAFF.

The rearrangement uses TRBV5-8 and TRBJ2-4, with D perhaps matching TRBD2 (5 bases). The CDR3 consists of 13 residues. The germline CDR1 and CDR2 sequences are SGHTS and YDEGEE. Trimming cost V 2 bases and J 11 bases, with 14 bases left between them. The chain's CDR3 is CASSFIALSVQYF. In DNA form, the CDR3 reads TGTGCCAGCAGCTTTATAGCGCTCTCCGTTCAGTACTTC.